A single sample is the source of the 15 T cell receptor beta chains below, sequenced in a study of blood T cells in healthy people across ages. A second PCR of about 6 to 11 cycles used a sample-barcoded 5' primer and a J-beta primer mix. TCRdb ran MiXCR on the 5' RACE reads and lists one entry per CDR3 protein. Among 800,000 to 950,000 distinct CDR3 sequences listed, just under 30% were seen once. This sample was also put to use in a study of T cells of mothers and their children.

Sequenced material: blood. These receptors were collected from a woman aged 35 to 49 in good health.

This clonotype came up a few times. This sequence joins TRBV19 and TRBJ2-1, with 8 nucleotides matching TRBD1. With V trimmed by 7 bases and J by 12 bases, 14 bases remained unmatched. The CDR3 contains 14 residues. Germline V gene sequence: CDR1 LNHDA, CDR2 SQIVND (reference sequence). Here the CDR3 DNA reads TGTGCCAGTACCAGGGGACAGGACGATAAGAGGCAGTTCTTC. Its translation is CASTRGQDDKRQFF.

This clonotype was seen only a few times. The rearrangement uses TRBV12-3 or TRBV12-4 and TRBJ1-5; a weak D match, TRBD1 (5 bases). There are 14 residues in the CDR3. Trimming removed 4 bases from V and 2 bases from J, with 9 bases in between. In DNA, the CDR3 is TGTGCCAGCAGTTCGTCCAGGGGCAATCAGCCCCAGCATTTT. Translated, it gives CASSSSRGNQPQHF.

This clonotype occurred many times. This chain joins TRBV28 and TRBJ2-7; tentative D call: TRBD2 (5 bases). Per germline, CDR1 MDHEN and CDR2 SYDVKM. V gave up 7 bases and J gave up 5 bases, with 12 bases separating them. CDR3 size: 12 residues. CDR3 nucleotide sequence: TGTGCCAGCACCACTAGTCTCGACGAGCAGTACTTC. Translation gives CASTTSLDEQYF.

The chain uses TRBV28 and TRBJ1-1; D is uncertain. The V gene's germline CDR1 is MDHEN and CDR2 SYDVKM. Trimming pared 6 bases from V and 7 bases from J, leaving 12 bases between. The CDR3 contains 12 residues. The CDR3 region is CASSLSRFEAFF. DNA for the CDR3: TGTGCCAGCAGCCTGTCCAGGTTTGAAGCTTTCTTT.

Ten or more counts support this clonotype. CDR3 bases: TGCGCCAGCAGCCAAGGCCGGGGGCCGGGGAACACTGAAGCTTTCTTT. It is translated as CASSQGRGPGNTEAFF. The chain joins TRBV4-1 to TRBJ1-1; D is perhaps TRBD1 (6 bases). Deletions cut 1 base from V and 1 base from J, with 13 bases between. The length of the CDR3 is 16 residues. Germline V gene data show CDR1 as MGHRA and CDR2 as YSYEKL.

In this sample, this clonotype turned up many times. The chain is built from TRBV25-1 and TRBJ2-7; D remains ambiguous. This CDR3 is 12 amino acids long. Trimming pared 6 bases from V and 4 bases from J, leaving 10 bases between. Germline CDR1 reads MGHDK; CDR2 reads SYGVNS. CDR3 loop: CASRGFGYEQYF. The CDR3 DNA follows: TGTGCCAGCAGAGGATTTGGGTACGAGCAGTACTTC.

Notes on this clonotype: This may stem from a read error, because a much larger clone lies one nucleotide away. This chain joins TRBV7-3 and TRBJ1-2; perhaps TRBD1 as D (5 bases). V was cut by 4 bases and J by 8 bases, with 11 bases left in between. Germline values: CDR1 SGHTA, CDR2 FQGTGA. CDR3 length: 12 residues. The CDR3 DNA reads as TGTGCCAGCAGCTCGGGAGAGGGGGGCTACACCTTC. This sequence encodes CASSSGEGGYTF.

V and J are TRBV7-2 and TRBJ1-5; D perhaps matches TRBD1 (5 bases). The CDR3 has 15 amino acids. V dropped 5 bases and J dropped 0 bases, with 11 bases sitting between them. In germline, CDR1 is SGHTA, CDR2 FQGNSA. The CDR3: CASSEQGYSNQPQHF. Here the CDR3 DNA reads TGTGCCAGCAGCGAGCAGGGATATAGCAATCAGCCCCAGCATTTT.

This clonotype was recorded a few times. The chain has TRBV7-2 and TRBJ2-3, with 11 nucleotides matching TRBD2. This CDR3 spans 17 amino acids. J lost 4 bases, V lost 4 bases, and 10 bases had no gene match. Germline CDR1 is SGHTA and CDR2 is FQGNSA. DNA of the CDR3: TGTGCCAGCAGCTACTATATAGCGGGGGGGGGCGCAGATACGCAGTATTTT. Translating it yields CASSYYIAGGGADTQYF.

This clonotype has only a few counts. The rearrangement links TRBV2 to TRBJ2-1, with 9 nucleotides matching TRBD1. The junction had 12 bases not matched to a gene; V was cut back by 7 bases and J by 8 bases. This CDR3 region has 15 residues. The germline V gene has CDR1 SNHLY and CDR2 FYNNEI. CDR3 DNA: TGTGCCAGCAAACAAAGGACAGGGGATTTGGATGAGCAGTTCTTC. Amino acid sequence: CASKQRTGDLDEQFF.

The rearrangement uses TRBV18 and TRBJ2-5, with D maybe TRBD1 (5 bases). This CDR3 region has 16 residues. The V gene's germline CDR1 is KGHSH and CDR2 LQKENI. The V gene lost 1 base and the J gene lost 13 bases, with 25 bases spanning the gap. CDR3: CASSPLLGRVENERYF. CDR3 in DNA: TGTGCCAGCTCACCACTTTTAGGCAGGGTGGAAAACGAGCGGTACTTC.

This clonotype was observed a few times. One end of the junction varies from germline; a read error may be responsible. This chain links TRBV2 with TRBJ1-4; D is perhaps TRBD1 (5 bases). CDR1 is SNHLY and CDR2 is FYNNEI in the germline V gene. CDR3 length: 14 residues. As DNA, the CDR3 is TGTGCCAGCATTGAAGGGTTAAGGGGTGAAAAACTGTTTTTT. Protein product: CASIEGLRGEKLFF. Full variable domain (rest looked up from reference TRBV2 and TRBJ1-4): EPEVTQTPSHQVTQMGQEVILRCVPISNHLYFYWYRQILGQKVEFLVSFYNNEISEKSEIFDDQFSVERPDGSNFTLKIRSTKLEDSAMYFCASIEGLRGEKLFFGSGTQLSVL.

Written as DNA, the CDR3 is TGTGCCAGCAGCAAGACTAGCCTCCGGGTGAGCACAGATACGCAGTATTTT. Protein product: CASSKTSLRVSTDTQYF. The chain links TRBV6-1 to TRBJ2-3; 7 bases fit TRBD2. Germline CDR1 and CDR2: MNHNS and SASEGT. This CDR3 comprises 17 residues. V gave up 6 bases and J gave up 0 bases; unmatched junction bases: 12.

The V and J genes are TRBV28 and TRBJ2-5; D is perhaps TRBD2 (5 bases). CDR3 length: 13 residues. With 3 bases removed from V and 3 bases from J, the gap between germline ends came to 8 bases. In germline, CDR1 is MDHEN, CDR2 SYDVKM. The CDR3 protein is CASSFGSEETQYF. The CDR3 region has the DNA TGTGCCAGCAGTTTTGGTAGCGAAGAGACCCAGTACTTC.

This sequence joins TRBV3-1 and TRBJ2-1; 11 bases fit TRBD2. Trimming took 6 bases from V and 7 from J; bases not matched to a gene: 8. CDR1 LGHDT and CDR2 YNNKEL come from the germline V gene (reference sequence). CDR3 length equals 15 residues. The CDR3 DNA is TGTGCCAGCAGAGCGGCTAGCGGGGGGCGGAATGAGCAGTTCTTC. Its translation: CASRAASGGRNEQFF.